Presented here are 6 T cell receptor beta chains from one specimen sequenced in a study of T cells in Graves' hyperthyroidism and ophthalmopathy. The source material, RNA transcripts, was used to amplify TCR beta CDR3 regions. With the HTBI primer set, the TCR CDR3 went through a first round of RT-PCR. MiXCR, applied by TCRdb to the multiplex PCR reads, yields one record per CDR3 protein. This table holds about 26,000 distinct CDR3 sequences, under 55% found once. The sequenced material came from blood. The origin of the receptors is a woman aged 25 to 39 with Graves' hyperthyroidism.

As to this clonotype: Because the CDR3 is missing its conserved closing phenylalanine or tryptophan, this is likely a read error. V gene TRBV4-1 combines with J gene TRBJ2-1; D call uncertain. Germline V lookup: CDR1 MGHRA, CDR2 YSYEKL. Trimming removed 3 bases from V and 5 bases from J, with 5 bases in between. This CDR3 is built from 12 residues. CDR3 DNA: TGCGCCAGCAGCCAGATGGACAATGAGCAGTTCTCC. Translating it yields CASSQMDNEQFS.

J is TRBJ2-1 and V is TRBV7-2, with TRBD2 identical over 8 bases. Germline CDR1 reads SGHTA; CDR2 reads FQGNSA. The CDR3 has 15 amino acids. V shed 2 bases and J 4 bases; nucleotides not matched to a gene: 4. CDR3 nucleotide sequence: TGTGCCAGCAGCTTATGGCGGGAGGATTACAATGAGCAGTTCTTC. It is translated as CASSLWREDYNEQFF.

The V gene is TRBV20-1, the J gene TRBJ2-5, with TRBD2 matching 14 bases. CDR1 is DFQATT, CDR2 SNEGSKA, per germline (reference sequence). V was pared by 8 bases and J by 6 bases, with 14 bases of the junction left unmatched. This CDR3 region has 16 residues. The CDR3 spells CSFGQRLAGGSKTQYF. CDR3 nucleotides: TGCAGTTTTGGACAGAGACTAGCGGGAGGGAGCAAGACCCAGTACTTC.

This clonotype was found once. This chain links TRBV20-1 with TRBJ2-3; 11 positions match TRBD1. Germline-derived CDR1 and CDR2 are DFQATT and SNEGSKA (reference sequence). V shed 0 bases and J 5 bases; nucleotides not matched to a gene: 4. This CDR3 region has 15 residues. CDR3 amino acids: CSARDAGQGGDTQYF. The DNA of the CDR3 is TGCAGTGCTAGAGATGCGGGACAGGGGGGAGATACGCAGTATTTT.

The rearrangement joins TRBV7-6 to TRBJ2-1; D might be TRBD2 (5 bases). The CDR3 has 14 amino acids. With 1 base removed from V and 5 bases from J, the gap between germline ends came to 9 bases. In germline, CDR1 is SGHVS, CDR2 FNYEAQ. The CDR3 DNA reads TGTGCCAGCAGCTTAGGGGATAGCGACAATGAGCAGTTCTTC. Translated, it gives CASSLGDSDNEQFF. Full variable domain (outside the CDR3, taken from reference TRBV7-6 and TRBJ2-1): GAGVSQSPRYKVTKRGQDVALRCDPISGHVSLYWYRQALGQGPEFLTYFNYEAQQDKSGLPNDRFSAERPEGSISTLTIQRTEQRDSAMYRCASSLGDSDNEQFFGPGTRLTVL.

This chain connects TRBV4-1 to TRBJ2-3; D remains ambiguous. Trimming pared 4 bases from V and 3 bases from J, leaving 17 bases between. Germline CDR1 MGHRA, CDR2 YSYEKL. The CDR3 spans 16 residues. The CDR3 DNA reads TGCGCCAGCAGCCGTGGCTTCACAAGGACGACAGATACGCAGTATTTT. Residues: CASSRGFTRTTDTQYF.